The 27 T cell receptor beta chains below come from one sample, sequenced in a study of T cells after yellow fever vaccination. Via MiXCR, TCRdb re-called the 5' RACE reads, giving one row per CDR3 protein. This table has under 300,000 distinct CDR3 sequences, less than 9% appearing once. Sequencing used CD4+ T cells sorted from PBMCs, obtained 15 days after the yellow fever booster vaccination. The receptors come from a man aged 30 to 39 who received the YFV17D yellow fever vaccine.

This clonotype was seen repeatedly, ten times or more. CDR3 bases: TGTGCCAGCAGCTTAGGCGCCGCCAATGAGCAGTTCTTC. It is translated as CASSLGAANEQFF. J is TRBJ2-1 and V is TRBV7-3; D not resolved. The CDR3 consists of 13 residues. Per the germline V gene, CDR1 is SGHTA and CDR2 is FQGTGA. The V gene lost 2 bases and the J gene lost 6 bases, with 8 bases spanning the gap.

This clonotype was observed a few times. The chain combines TRBV28 with TRBJ2-7; 8 positions match TRBD1. Trimming took 6 bases from V and 2 from J; bases not matched to a gene: 6. The CDR3 contains 14 residues. Germline loops: CDR1 MDHEN, CDR2 SYDVKM. DNA for the CDR3: TGTGCCAGCAGGCGGGACAGGCCGACCTACGAGCAGTACTTC. This encodes CASRRDRPTYEQYF.

This clonotype was picked up a small number of times. The V gene is TRBV20-1, the J gene TRBJ1-6; a weak D match, TRBD1 (6 bases). This CDR3 is built from 15 residues. Trimming cost V 0 bases and J 7 bases, with 13 bases left between them. Germline values: CDR1 DFQATT, CDR2 SNEGSKA (reference sequence). The CDR3 sequence is CSARDRARGNSPLHF. Here the CDR3 DNA reads TGCAGTGCTAGAGATCGGGCCAGGGGAAATTCACCCCTCCACTTT.

This clonotype was recorded a few times. The rearrangement joins TRBV20-1 to TRBJ2-2; weak D call: TRBD1 (6 bases). The CDR3 consists of 12 residues. Deletions cut 3 bases from V and 5 bases from J, with 7 bases between. Germline V gene sequence: CDR1 DFQATT, CDR2 SNEGSKA (reference sequence). CDR3 residues: CSASRGTGELFF. The CDR3 region has the DNA TGCAGTGCTAGCAGGGGAACCGGGGAGCTGTTTTTT.

The CDR3 DNA reads as TGTGCCAGTAGTGGACTGAGGACCTACGAGCAGTACTTC. It encodes CASSGLRTYEQYF. The genes are TRBV19 and TRBJ2-7; weak D call: TRBD2 (5 bases). Trimming took off 5 bases at V and 2 bases at J, with 10 bases between the two ends. CDR3 length: 13 residues. Germline CDR1 and CDR2: LNHDA and SQIVND (reference sequence).

This chain joins TRBV18 and TRBJ2-3; a possible D gene is TRBD1 (5 bases). Between the trimmed V and J ends, which lost 5 bases and 0 bases, there was a span of 9 bases. The CDR3 consists of 14 residues. The V gene's germline CDR1 is KGHSH and CDR2 LQKENI. CDR3 DNA: TGTGCCAGCTCAAAGGACATAAGCACAGATACGCAGTATTTT. It specifies CASSKDISTDTQYF.

The chain carries TRBV20-1 and TRBJ2-7, with D possibly being TRBD2 (6 bases). Germline CDR1 and CDR2: DFQATT and SNEGSKA (reference sequence). There are 11 residues in the CDR3. V shed 7 bases and J shed 6 bases, with 13 bases lying between them. The CDR3 region is CSVVTGGEQYF. For the CDR3, the DNA is TGCAGTGTTGTAACCGGGGGCGAGCAGTACTTC.

This chain uses TRBV5-5 with TRBJ1-3; 7 bases agree with TRBD1. CDR1 and CDR2 from the germline V gene are SGHKS and YYEKEE (reference sequence). There are 17 residues in the CDR3. V dropped 0 bases and J dropped 0; count of bases not matched to a gene: 6. CDR3 in DNA: TGTGCCAGCAGCTTGGGACAGGGAATCTCCTCTGGAAACACCATATATTTT. Encoded protein: CASSLGQGISSGNTIYF.

The sample holds a few counts of this clonotype. V is TRBV20-1 and J is TRBJ2-7; D is perhaps TRBD2 (7 bases). Trimming stripped 6 bases from V and 7 bases from J, with 25 bases between. CDR1 is DFQATT and CDR2 is SNEGSKA in the germline V gene (reference sequence). There are 15 residues in the CDR3. CDR3 DNA: TGCAGTGCCCACCTTGATGGGGTACAGGGAGGGGAGCAGTACTTC. It specifies CSAHLDGVQGGEQYF.

This clonotype came up a few times. This chain links TRBV30 with TRBJ2-3; D may correspond to TRBD1 or TRBD2 (5 bases each). CDR3 size: 13 residues. CDR1 GTSNPN and CDR2 SVGIG come from the germline V gene (reference sequence). The V gene lost 4 bases and the J gene lost 10 bases, with 18 bases spanning the gap. The DNA for the CDR3 is TGTGCCTGGAACCGCTACGGCTTGGGGGCGCAGTATTTT. It encodes CAWNRYGLGAQYF.

The gene calls are TRBV11-3 and TRBJ2-1; 7 nucleotides align to TRBD2. The CDR3 spans 14 residues. V was pared by 4 bases and J by 4 bases, with 4 bases of the junction left unmatched. CDR1 is SGHNT and CDR2 is YENEEA in the germline V gene. CDR3: CASSSAGNYNEQFF. The CDR3 nucleotides read TGTGCCAGCAGCTCAGCGGGGAATTACAATGAGCAGTTCTTC.

This clonotype showed up many times. The chain carries TRBV20-1 and TRBJ1-2; perhaps TRBD1 as D (5 bases). Germline V lookup: CDR1 DFQATT, CDR2 SNEGSKA (reference sequence). Deletions cut 6 bases from V and 3 bases from J, with 17 bases between. The CDR3 has 14 residues. The CDR3 nucleotides are TGCAGTGCAACAATACTGGGGCAGGACTATGGCTACACCTTC. It specifies CSATILGQDYGYTF.

This clonotype was seen many times. The rearrangement uses TRBV12-3 or TRBV12-4 and TRBJ2-7, with D perhaps assigned TRBD1 or TRBD2 (5 bases each). The CDR3 has 12 amino acids. Trimming stripped 6 bases from V and 2 bases from J, with 8 bases between. CDR3 DNA: TGTGCCAGCAGACGGGACGCCTACGAGCAGTACTTC. Translation: CASRRDAYEQYF.

This clonotype was counted at least ten times. V and J are TRBV7-8 and TRBJ1-4; D may be TRBD1 (6 bases). The CDR3 is 15 amino acids. V gave up 6 bases and J gave up 6 bases, with 17 bases separating them. CDR1 is SGHVS, CDR2 FQNEAQ, per germline. CDR3 sequence reads: CASRPERTDYEKLFF. CDR3 nucleotide sequence: TGTGCCAGCAGACCCGAGCGGACAGACTATGAAAAACTGTTTTTT. Complete variable domain (other parts from reference TRBV7-8 and TRBJ1-4): GAGVSQSPRYKVAKRGQDVALRCDPISGHVSLFWYQQALGQGPEFLTYFQNEAQLDKSGLPSDRFFAERPEGSVSTLKIQRTQQEDSAVYLCASRPERTDYEKLFFGSGTQLSVL.

This clonotype was recorded a few times. V usage is TRBV15 and J usage is TRBJ1-1; 7 bases map to TRBD1. The germline gives CDR1 LNHNV, CDR2 YYDKDF (reference sequence). Losses at the gene ends were 9 bases for V and 1 base for J; bases not matched to a gene: 11. The CDR3 consists of 15 residues. CDR3 amino acids: CATRLGQLSNTEAFF. The CDR3 nucleotides read TGTGCCACACGGCTGGGACAGCTATCGAACACTGAAGCTTTCTTT.

The chain carries TRBV20-1 and TRBJ2-3; the match to TRBD2 covers 7 bases. V lost 6 bases and J lost 4; bases outside the gene matches: 10. CDR1 DFQATT and CDR2 SNEGSKA come from the germline V gene (reference sequence). This CDR3 comprises 14 residues. The CDR3 region has the DNA TGCAGTGCGGAGGTGGGAGGGCGGGCAGATACGCAGTATTTT. Translating gives CSAEVGGRADTQYF.

This clonotype was picked up a small number of times. V and J are TRBV20-1 and TRBJ2-7; D is undetermined. Germline assignment: CDR1 DFQATT and CDR2 SNEGSKA (reference sequence). Trimming cost V 6 bases and J 4 bases, with 16 bases left between them. The CDR3 has 13 amino acids. In DNA, the CDR3 is TGCAGTGCCTCGGTTCCCCCTGGGTACGAGCAGTACTTC. It specifies CSASVPPGYEQYF.

J is TRBJ1-4 and V is TRBV18, with D possibly TRBD1 on 5 matching bases. This CDR3 contains 13 residues. Trimming removed 6 bases from V and 7 bases from J, with 12 bases in between. CDR1 and CDR2 from the germline V gene are KGHSH and LQKENI. CDR3 DNA sequence: TGTGCCAGCTCGGGGACCCGGGGTGAAAAACTGTTTTTT. Translating it yields CASSGTRGEKLFF.

The rearrangement joins TRBV5-4 to TRBJ2-1; 7 bases fit TRBD2. V lost 4 bases to trimming and J lost 8 bases; unmatched junction nucleotides: 15. The CDR3 sequence is 16 residues long. In germline, CDR1 is SGHNT, CDR2 YYREEE (reference sequence). The DNA of the CDR3 is TGTGCCAGCAGCCCGGGAGGCGGCGGGAGAAACCATGAGCAGTTCTTC. Amino acids: CASSPGGGGRNHEQFF.

The table lists this clonotype with a few counts. V gene TRBV6-1 combines with J gene TRBJ2-6; D may be TRBD1 or TRBD2 (5 bases each). Germline lookup yields CDR1 MNHNS and CDR2 SASEGT. This CDR3 is built from 14 residues. Trimming left V 8 bases short and J 2 bases short, with 10 bases between. The CDR3 loop is CASSWGPGANVLTF. CDR3 DNA: TGTGCCAGCTCATGGGGACCTGGGGCCAACGTCCTGACTTTC.

This clonotype occurred a few times. The V gene is TRBV5-5, the J gene TRBJ2-5, with D tentatively TRBD2 (5 bases). V was trimmed by 0 bases and J by 5 bases, leaving 11 bases between them. Germline CDR1 is SGHKS and CDR2 is YYEKEE (reference sequence). This CDR3 has 14 amino acids. CDR3 nucleotides: TGTGCCAGCAGCTTGGTCCGGGAAGAGGAGACCCAGTACTTC. Its protein is CASSLVREEETQYF. Full variable domain (remainder filled in from reference TRBV5-5 and TRBJ2-5): DAGVTQSPTHLIKTRGQQVTLRCSPISGHKSVSWYQQVLGQGPQFIFQYYEKEERGRGNFPDRFSARQFPNYSSELNVNALLLGDSALYLCASSLVREEETQYFGPGTRLLVL.

This clonotype came up a few times. The gene calls are TRBV5-6 and TRBJ2-1; 9 nucleotides align to TRBD1. The germline gives CDR1 SGHDT, CDR2 YYEEEE. V shed 4 bases, J shed 2 bases, and the junction held 7 bases outside the gene matches. The CDR3 has 16 residues. CDR3: CASSTYRQGAYNEQFF. The CDR3 DNA sequence: TGTGCCAGCAGCACCTATCGACAGGGGGCCTACAATGAGCAGTTCTTC.

The chain employs TRBV5-4 and TRBJ2-5, with D uncertain. With 0 bases removed from V and 1 base from J, the gap between germline ends came to 10 bases. Germline CDR1 reads SGHNT; CDR2 reads YYREEE (reference sequence). The CDR3 covers 15 residues. The CDR3, as DNA: TGTGCCAGCAGCTTGGGACGACGGTCCCAAGAGACCCAGTACTTC. Translating it yields CASSLGRRSQETQYF.

The rearrangement links TRBV9 to TRBJ2-7, with D hard to call. The CDR3 is 14 amino acids. CDR1 and CDR2 (germline): SGDLS, YYNGEE. Trimming cost V 0 bases and J 2 bases, with 9 bases left between them. CDR3 sequence (DNA): TGTGCCAGCAGCGTAGGCTGGGAAACCTACGAGCAGTACTTC. Its protein product is CASSVGWETYEQYF.

This clonotype was seen repeatedly, ten times or more. V and J are TRBV7-2 and TRBJ2-5; a possible D gene is TRBD2 (6 bases). The germline CDR1 and CDR2 sequences are SGHTA and FQGNSA. The V and J ends lost 3 bases and 6 bases respectively, with 20 bases between them. The CDR3 is made up of 16 amino acids. The CDR3 here is CASSLAGTGLRKTQYF. CDR3 DNA: TGTGCCAGCAGCTTGGCCGGGACTGGCTTGAGGAAGACCCAGTACTTC. The full variable domain, its missing parts supplied by reference TRBV7-2 and TRBJ2-5, is GAGVSQSPSNKVTEKGKDVELRCDPISGHTALYWYRQSLGQGLEFLIYFQGNSAPDKSGLPSDRFSAERTGGSVSTLTIQRTQQEDSAVYLCASSLAGTGLRKTQYFGPGTRLLVL.

This clonotype was recorded many times. The gene calls are TRBV20-1 and TRBJ2-7, with TRBD2 matching 8 bases. The CDR3 has 14 amino acids. CDR1 is DFQATT and CDR2 is SNEGSKA in the germline V gene (reference sequence). Germline trimming cut 1 base from V and 6 bases from J; bases unmatched to any gene: 8. CDR3 in amino acids: CSARVVGGAIEQYF. The CDR3 DNA is TGCAGTGCTAGAGTGGTCGGGGGGGCTATCGAGCAGTACTTC.

V gene TRBV10-3 combines with J gene TRBJ2-5; D call uncertain. Germline CDR1 reads ENHRY; CDR2 reads SYGVKD. Trimming removed 3 bases from V and 1 base from J, with 9 bases in between. The CDR3 runs to 14 residues. The CDR3 here is CAISDPPGQETQYF. The CDR3 DNA reads TGTGCCATCAGTGATCCGCCAGGCCAAGAGACCCAGTACTTC.